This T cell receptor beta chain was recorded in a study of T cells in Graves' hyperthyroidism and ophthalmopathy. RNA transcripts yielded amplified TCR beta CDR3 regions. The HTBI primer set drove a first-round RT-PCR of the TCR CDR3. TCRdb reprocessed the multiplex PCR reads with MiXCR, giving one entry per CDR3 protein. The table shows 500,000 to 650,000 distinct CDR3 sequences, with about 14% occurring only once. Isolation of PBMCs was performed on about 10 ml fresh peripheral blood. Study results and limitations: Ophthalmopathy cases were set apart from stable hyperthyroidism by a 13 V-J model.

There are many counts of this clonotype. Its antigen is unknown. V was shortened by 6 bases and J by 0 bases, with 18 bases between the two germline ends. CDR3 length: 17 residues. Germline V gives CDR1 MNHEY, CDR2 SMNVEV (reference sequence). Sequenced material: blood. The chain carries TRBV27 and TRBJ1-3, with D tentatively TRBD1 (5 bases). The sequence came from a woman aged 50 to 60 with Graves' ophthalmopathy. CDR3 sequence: CASRHLPGRDSGNTIYF. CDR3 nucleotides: TGTGCCAGCAGACATCTACCGGGACGGGACTCTGGAAACACCATATATTTT.